Below, 27 T cell receptor beta chains from the same sample are listed, as sequenced in a study of post-analysis software for immune sequencing data. Antigens of these TCRs are unknown. Study-wide findings and caveats: TRBV5-6, TRBV5-1 and TRBV20-1 belonged to a set of roughly five TRBV segments that were more frequent in patients than controls.

Unique molecular identifiers were built into the TCR beta cDNA libraries. TCRdb reprocessed the PCR reads with MiXCR, giving one entry per CDR3 protein. The sample holds 250,000 to 300,000 distinct CDR3 sequences, just over 35% seen once. Sequencing was carried out using blood. Receptors were obtained from a girl aged 10 to 17 with multiple sclerosis.

This clonotype was seen many times. The rearrangement joins TRBV5-1 to TRBJ1-6, with 7 bases identical to TRBD1. V trimming: 1 base; J trimming: 0 bases; junction bases outside the gene matches: 13. The germline V gene has CDR1 SGHRS and CDR2 YFSETQ. The CDR3 consists of 20 residues. In DNA form, the CDR3 reads TGCGCCAGCAGCTTGTCGGGACAGCCGGACGTGAGCTCCTATAATTCACCCCTCCACTTT. Protein product: CASSLSGQPDVSSYNSPLHF.

In DNA, the CDR3 is TGTGCCAGCAGTTTAGGGAGGGCCAGCTCCTACGAGCAGTACTTC. This encodes CASSLGRASSYEQYF. The rearrangement links TRBV28 to TRBJ2-7, with 7 bases that match TRBD2. From germline, CDR1 is MDHEN and CDR2 SYDVKM. After removal of 2 bases from V and 0 bases from J, the junction contained 4 bases not matched to a gene. The CDR3 runs 15 residues.

V gene TRBV6-6 combines with J gene TRBJ2-5; no definite D call. V shed 1 base and J shed 2 bases, with 2 bases lying between them. The CDR3 spans 12 residues. Germline V gene lookup returns CDR1 MNHNY and CDR2 SVGAGI (reference sequence). CDR3 amino acids: CASSYLQETQYF. CDR3 coding DNA: TGTGCCAGCAGTTACTTACAAGAGACCCAGTACTTC.

This clonotype was observed a handful of times. CDR3 region: CASSQAPGTGVITNEKLFF. For the CDR3, the DNA is TGTGCCAGCAGCCAAGCTCCGGGGACAGGGGTGATAACTAATGAAAAACTGTTTTTT. The chain combines TRBV3-1 with TRBJ1-4; TRBD1 matches 10 bases. J was trimmed by 1 base and V by 1 base; bases with no gene match: 9. This CDR3 comprises 19 residues. Germline-derived CDR1 and CDR2 are LGHDT and YNNKEL (reference sequence).

The table lists this clonotype with many counts. J is TRBJ1-1 and V is TRBV5-1; D gene uncertain. The germline V gene encodes CDR1 SGHRS and CDR2 YFSETQ. This CDR3 region has 11 residues. The V and J ends lost 3 bases and 4 bases respectively, with 4 bases between them. CDR3 residues: CASSWGTEAFF. In nucleotides, the CDR3 is TGCGCCAGCAGCTGGGGCACTGAAGCTTTCTTT. The variable domain in full, with the rest retrieved from reference TRBV5-1 and TRBJ1-1, is KAGVTQTPRYLIKTRGQQVTLSCSPISGHRSVSWYQQTPGQGLQFLFEYFSETQRNKGNFPGRFSGRQFSNSRSEMNVSTLELGDSALYLCASSWGTEAFFGQGTRLTVV.

This chain joins TRBV11-3 and TRBJ1-1; unclear D gene. This CDR3 spans 16 amino acids. V gave up 4 bases and J gave up 0 bases, with 15 bases separating them. The germline CDR1 and CDR2 sequences are SGHNT and YENEEA. DNA for the CDR3: TGTGCCAGCAGCTCCCGAGGGAGAAACGTGAACACTGAAGCTTTCTTT. Translating gives CASSSRGRNVNTEAFF.

The chain carries TRBV5-1 and TRBJ1-5, with no clear D. Trimming removed 0 bases from V and 5 bases from J, with 6 bases in between. CDR1 and CDR2 (germline): SGHRS, YFSETQ. The CDR3 is made up of 13 amino acids. The CDR3 sequence is CASSLGSDQPQHF. Written as DNA, the CDR3 is TGCGCCAGCAGCTTGGGGTCGGATCAGCCCCAGCATTTT.

This clonotype has a count of ten or more. The genes are TRBV12-3 or TRBV12-4 and TRBJ1-1; no clear D gene. Trimming left V 7 bases short and J 1 base short, with 10 bases between. The CDR3 sequence is 13 residues long. The CDR3 is CASTRNKNTEAFF. DNA for the CDR3: TGTGCCAGCACAAGAAACAAGAACACTGAAGCTTTCTTT.

This clonotype appeared a few times. The chain recombines TRBV10-3 with TRBJ2-2; TRBD1 might be the D (5 bases). V lost 10 bases and J lost 1, with 16 bases in between. CDR3 length: 15 amino acids. CDR1 is ENHRY and CDR2 is SYGVKD in the germline V gene. DNA of the CDR3: TGTGCCAACAGACCAGACAGCAAGAACACCGGGGAGCTGTTTTTT. Protein sequence: CANRPDSKNTGELFF.

As for this clonotype: A much larger clonotype is one base distant, so this may be a read error. J is TRBJ1-1 and V is TRBV28; unclear D gene. Germline-derived CDR1 and CDR2 are MDHEN and SYDVKM. V was cut by 5 bases and J by 0 bases, with 10 bases left in between. The CDR3 is 14 residues long. CDR3 DNA: TGTGCCAGCAGTCATATAGGCTTGAACACTGAAGCTTTCTTT. Amino acid sequence: CASSHIGLNTEAFF.

This clonotype was observed a few times. Given a much more abundant clone one base away, this may be a read error. This sequence joins TRBV3-1 and TRBJ2-1, with unresolved D. Trimming took off 7 bases at V and 0 bases at J, with 13 bases between the two ends. This CDR3 contains 15 residues. Germline V gene data show CDR1 as LGHDT and CDR2 as YNNKEL (reference sequence). The CDR3 DNA reads TGTGCCAGCACGCCTAGGTACGGCTCCTACAATGAGCAGTTCTTC. As protein: CASTPRYGSYNEQFF.

V usage is TRBV12-3 or TRBV12-4 and J usage is TRBJ1-2; D not resolved. CDR3 length: 14 residues. The ends were cut back, 8 bases at V and 6 bases at J, with 19 bases in the middle. The CDR3 DNA follows: TGTGCCAGCGGGGAGATAGGACGGGTGGATGGCTACACCTTC. Residues: CASGEIGRVDGYTF.

This clonotype has only a few counts. This chain uses TRBV12-3 or TRBV12-4 with TRBJ1-5; D is uncertain. Trimming pared 6 bases from V and 5 bases from J, leaving 11 bases between. This CDR3 region has 13 residues. The CDR3 DNA is TGTGCCAGCAGCGTAAAGGTCGATCAGCCCCAGCATTTT. Translated, it gives CASSVKVDQPQHF.

This clonotype was recorded many times. The chain employs TRBV12-5 and TRBJ2-3; D not resolved. This CDR3 contains 11 residues. Germline CDR1 LGHNT, CDR2 FRNRAP. Between the trimmed V and J ends, which lost 2 bases and 6 bases, there was a span of 3 bases. This CDR3 reads CASGLTDTQYF. The CDR3 bases are TGTGCTAGTGGTTTGACGGATACGCAGTATTTT.

This clonotype was recorded at least ten times. The chain uses TRBV6-5 and TRBJ1-1; D gene ambiguous. Trimming pared 2 bases from V and 4 bases from J, leaving 11 bases between. This CDR3 has 14 residues. Germline lookup yields CDR1 MNHEY and CDR2 SVGAGI. The DNA for the CDR3 is TGTGCCAGCAGTTACAATCCTGGCGCCACTGAAGCTTTCTTT. The encoded protein is CASSYNPGATEAFF.

The chain links TRBV7-9 to TRBJ2-7; no definite D call. The closer fit of TRBJ2-5 to the DNA end suggests the J call may be wrong. This CDR3 has 12 residues. Germline values: CDR1 SEHNR, CDR2 FQNEAQ (reference sequence). CDR3 nucleotides: TGTGCCAGCAGCTTAGAAGCTGAGACCCAGTACTTC. It translates to CASSLEAETQYF.

The chain joins TRBV2 to TRBJ2-2, with D maybe TRBD1 (5 bases). In germline, CDR1 is SNHLY, CDR2 FYNNEI. Trimming left V 5 bases short and J 7 bases short, with 11 bases between. The CDR3 is 13 residues long. Here the CDR3 reads CASSKGSDGELFF. The CDR3 DNA reads TGTGCCAGCAGTAAGGGGTCTGACGGGGAGCTGTTTTTT.

This sequence joins TRBV12-3 or TRBV12-4 and TRBJ2-6; 7 bases line up with TRBD2. With 2 bases clipped from V and 2 bases from J, the junction kept 0 bases outside the gene matches. CDR3 length: 15 amino acids. The DNA for the CDR3 is TGTGCCAGCAGTTTACGGGGGGCTGGGGCCAACGTCCTGACTTTC. This codes for CASSLRGAGANVLTF.

About this clonotype: A read error may account for a junction end that differs from germline. The genes are TRBV12-3 or TRBV12-4 and TRBJ1-1, with D tentatively TRBD1 (6 bases). This CDR3 contains 15 residues. CDR3 in amino acids: CAGSLSGAGITEAFF. CDR3 in DNA: TGTGCCGGCAGCCTTTCAGGGGCTGGGATCACTGAAGCTTTCTTT.

This chain joins TRBV5-1 and TRBJ1-2; 7 nucleotides match TRBD1. CDR3 length: 14 amino acids. The germline CDR1 and CDR2 sequences are SGHRS and YFSETQ. The trim removed 4 bases at V and 4 bases at J, leaving 7 bases unmatched. CDR3 DNA sequence: TGCGCCAGCAGCCCCCGACAGGGCGGCTATGGCTACACCTTC. Encoded protein: CASSPRQGGYGYTF. The full variable domain, its missing parts supplied by reference TRBV5-1 and TRBJ1-2, is KAGVTQTPRYLIKTRGQQVTLSCSPISGHRSVSWYQQTPGQGLQFLFEYFSETQRNKGNFPGRFSGRQFSNSRSEMNVSTLELGDSALYLCASSPRQGGYGYTFGSGTRLTVV.

As to this clonotype: A much larger clone is a single base away; this may be a read error. CDR3 bases: TGTGCCAGCAGGCTTAATACGGGGACAGATACGCAGTATTTT. Protein sequence: CASRLNTGTDTQYF. The rearrangement joins TRBV7-3 to TRBJ2-3, with D possibly TRBD2 on 5 matching bases. CDR1 is SGHTA, CDR2 FQGTGA, per germline. The CDR3 covers 14 residues. Trimming left V 6 bases short and J 3 bases short, with 13 bases between.

The chain combines TRBV5-1 with TRBJ1-3, with D perhaps TRBD1 (5 bases). The germline V and J ends were trimmed by 2 bases and 0 bases, with 15 bases remaining between them. The CDR3 is made up of 17 amino acids. Germline V gene data show CDR1 as SGHRS and CDR2 as YFSETQ. DNA for the CDR3: TGCGCCAGCAGCTTCTCGGGCAGGGAAAGCTCTGGAAACACCATATATTTT. It encodes CASSFSGRESSGNTIYF.

A remark on this clonotype: This may arise from a read error, as a much more abundant clone is one base away. The gene calls are TRBV20-1 and TRBJ2-1; 7 nucleotides agree with TRBD2. J lost 13 bases, V lost 3 bases, and 18 bases had no gene match. Looked up from germline, CDR1 is DFQATT and CDR2 is SNEGSKA (reference sequence). The CDR3 is made up of 15 amino acids. The CDR3 nucleotides read TGCAGTGCTAGTGCTATGGGAGGGTTCCGGGAGACCCAGTTCTTC. It encodes CSASAMGGFRETQFF.

Comments on this clonotype: A much larger clone sits a single nucleotide away, making a read error possible. The V call is TRBV4-1, the J call TRBJ2-3; 12 bases agree with TRBD2. The V and J ends lost 3 bases and 4 bases, in that order; junction bases with no gene match: 5. Germline V CDR1 and CDR2: MGHRA, YSYEKL. The CDR3 sequence is 16 residues long. The CDR3, as DNA: TGCGCCAGCAGCCAGGTACTAGCGGGAGGCGCAGATACGCAGTATTTT. This sequence encodes CASSQVLAGGADTQYF.

This clonotype appeared many times. This chain joins TRBV4-2 and TRBJ2-2; maybe TRBD2 (5 bases). V was clipped by 0 bases and J by 3 bases, with 8 bases between them. Looked up from germline, CDR1 is LGHNA and CDR2 is YNFKEQ. CDR3 length equals 15 residues. CDR3 amino acids: CASSQDEGYTGELFF. Written as DNA, the CDR3 is TGTGCCAGCAGCCAAGATGAGGGTTACACCGGGGAGCTGTTTTTT.

The chain links TRBV7-2 to TRBJ1-2; 8 positions match TRBD1. Germline CDR1 and CDR2: SGHTA and FQGNSA. This CDR3 contains 14 residues. The V and J ends lost 5 bases and 8 bases, in that order; junction bases with no gene match: 10. Here the CDR3 DNA reads TGTGCCAGCAGCGGGAGGACAGGGATTGAGGGCTACACCTTC. It yields the protein CASSGRTGIEGYTF.

This clonotype was seen more than once but under ten times. The chain is built from TRBV9 and TRBJ2-2; 8 bases are a match to TRBD2. Germline CDR1 is SGDLS and CDR2 is YYNGEE. J gave up 7 bases and V 0 bases, and 5 bases lay outside the gene matches. The CDR3 has 15 amino acids. The chain's CDR3 is CASSVAGRAIGELFF. In nucleotides, the CDR3 is TGTGCCAGCAGCGTAGCCGGGAGGGCCATCGGGGAGCTGTTTTTT.